A selection of T cell receptor beta chains follows, all from one sample in a study of T-cell reconstitution after alpha-beta-depleted transplantation in children. TCRdb analysed the PCR reads with MiXCR anew, one entry per CDR3 protein. Among approximately 980,000 distinct CDR3 sequences listed, roughly 29% were seen once. Specimen: PBMCs, mostly from graft donor cells, collected 360 days after TCRalphabeta/CD19-depleted stem cell transplant. These receptor sequences come from a boy in the first two years of life who had a stem cell transplant for SCID, so the T cells may come from the graft donor. Both conserved end residues are part of each CDR3. The D gene is left open where the match is weak. A clone size is listed for some rows: how often the clone was seen (once, few, many), or a class if it is expanded.

j_call,d_call,v_call,clone_size,cdr3_aa
TRBJ2-1,TRBD2,TRBV20-1,few,CSARTSAYNEQFF
TRBJ1-2,TRBD1,TRBV5-1,few,CASSLGTGPYGYTF
TRBJ2-3,TRBD1,TRBV5-1,many,CASSSGTGGQNTDTQYF
TRBJ2-5,.,TRBV5-1,few,CASSLGGSGSSTETQYF
TRBJ2-7,TRBD1,TRBV27,few,CASRKTGSTYEQYF
TRBJ2-1,TRBD2,TRBV12-3/TRBV12-4,.,CASSPRGVRGNEQFF
TRBJ2-5,TRBD1,TRBV20-1,.,CSASRTGARETQYF
TRBJ2-3,.,TRBV7-2,.,CASSHPAGVGSGTQYF
TRBJ1-2,.,TRBV15,.,CATSPLADNGYTF
TRBJ2-7,.,TRBV5-1,few,CASSLRPGATYEQYF
TRBJ2-3,.,TRBV6-1,few,CASTHREAGTDTQYF
TRBJ2-7,.,TRBV6-2/TRBV6-3,.,CASSYNLLFGYEQYF
TRBJ2-5,.,TRBV2,.,CASRRQGGETQYF
TRBJ2-7,.,TRBV6-2/TRBV6-3,.,CASSYRANPYYEQYF
TRBJ2-3,TRBD1,TRBV5-5,few,CASSFRTGGMDTQYF
TRBJ2-7,.,TRBV29-1,.,CSVLGFNLEEQYF
TRBJ1-2,TRBD1,TRBV7-3,.,CASSSPGQIYGYTF
TRBJ2-7,TRBD2,TRBV24-1,.,CATGNPSGTSGNYEQYF
TRBJ2-1,.,TRBV14,.,CASSQDWRYEQFF
TRBJ1-3,.,TRBV5-1,.,CASSLDAANSGNTIYF
TRBJ1-5,TRBD1,TRBV7-8,few,CASSQAGSGQFLGGNQPQHF
TRBJ2-7,.,TRBV29-1,.,CSAQGRSSYEQYF
TRBJ2-1,.,TRBV6-1,few,CASSPADLYNEQFF
TRBJ1-1,TRBD1,TRBV7-8,.,CASSDQGVAFF
TRBJ2-7,.,TRBV20-1,few,CSARQGVSYEQYF
TRBJ2-3,TRBD2,TRBV7-2,.,CASSFPITSGDTDTQYF
TRBJ2-7,.,TRBV20-1,.,CSVAASTYEQYF
TRBJ1-2,.,TRBV7-9,.,CASSLAGTGANGYTF
TRBJ2-2,.,TRBV6-2/TRBV6-3,.,CASTKGTGLVYTGELFF
TRBJ2-7,.,TRBV12-5,.,CASGLTRGQYF
TRBJ1-2,.,TRBV5-1,.,CASNLGGRTNNYGYTF
TRBJ1-2,.,TRBV6-1,few,CASSATRDGYTF
TRBJ2-7,.,TRBV11-1,few,CASSLGPSTAEAYEQYF
TRBJ1-1,.,TRBV7-3,few,CASSLSTGLTEAFF
TRBJ2-7,TRBD2,TRBV6-1,.,CASSVTAGGEQYF
TRBJ2-3,.,TRBV20-1,few,CSARDGMASTDTQYF
TRBJ2-7,TRBD2,TRBV9,few,CASSVDTGGREQYF
TRBJ2-7,.,TRBV12-3/TRBV12-4,few,CASRDGRGEQYF
TRBJ2-7,.,TRBV4-1,few,CASSRGGGYRFGEQYF
TRBJ2-7,.,TRBV5-1,few,CASSLGAAGFTYEQYF
TRBJ2-3,.,TRBV12-3/TRBV12-4,.,CASTLRESGTDTQYF